Reported below is one TCR beta chain. This CDR3 has 13 amino acids. V was pared by 6 bases and J by 3 bases, with 0 bases of the junction left unmatched. Germline lookup yields CDR1 SGHTA and CDR2 FQGNSA. Libraries were prepared by immunoSEQ multiplex PCR; TCRdb keeps only in-frame clonotypes and omits some of them. The sample records fewer than 300,000 clones, under 90% being singletons. This record belongs to a study of blood T cell repertoires in COVID-19. The receptor was isolated from a man aged 50-59 years with COVID-19, enrolled during active disease. Sequences were obtained from peripheral blood. The V and J genes are TRBV7-2 and TRBJ2-3; 10 nucleotides match TRBD1. Written as DNA, the CDR3 is TGTGCCAGCAGGGGACAGGGGACAGATACGCAGTATTTT. Its protein is CASRGQGTDTQYF.